These T cell receptor beta chains were read from a single sample in a study of metastatic and nonmetastatic thyroid tumors. Using MiXCR, TCRdb re-called clones from the PCR reads. The sample holds about 11,000 clones, roughly 26% seen once. Sequencing was done on a sample of tumor tissue. These receptors came from a female donor with papillary thyroid cancer or a benign thyroid nodule (not recorded which). Some clones in this sample may be carry-over from other donors' samples. The CDR3 runs from the conserved cysteine through the conserved F or W.

V	J	CDR3
TRBV6-2/TRBV6-3	TRBJ2-7	CASRGLAGGGPYEQYF
TRBV5-1	TRBJ1-1	CASSLLQTGTEAFF
TRBV28	TRBJ1-2	CASSSLGGQPLRGNYGYTF
TRBV6-1	TRBJ1-3	CASSSPGQGNTIYF
TRBV24-1	TRBJ2-1	CATSDQLAGGRVEQFF
TRBV13	TRBJ2-7	CASSRRAQHYEQYF
TRBV11-1	TRBJ2-2	CASSSGGGELFF
TRBV6-1	TRBJ1-6	CASRLPHNSPLHF
TRBV12-3/TRBV12-4	TRBJ1-1	CASNPSLGSTEAFF
TRBV6-2/TRBV6-3	TRBJ2-7	CASSYQGTGFNEQYF
TRBV6-1	TRBJ2-6	CASSLRGAGANVLTF
TRBV6-1	TRBJ2-1	CASGRERNEQFF
TRBV19	TRBJ2-1	CASSITSGRESEQFF
TRBV6-2/TRBV6-3	TRBJ2-3	CASSQRQGSTDTQYF
TRBV15	TRBJ2-7	CATSRAGTASYEQYF
TRBV28	TRBJ2-2	CASRTDGSKTFNTGELFF
TRBV6-1	TRBJ2-1	CASSLRTTMTEQFF
TRBV5-1	TRBJ2-1	CASSLGTSGSVLDEQFF
TRBV11-3	TRBJ2-7	CASSPGLAPSYEQYF
TRBV5-4	TRBJ1-2	CASSSTGKGYTF
TRBV12-5	TRBJ2-3	CASGLPLERNTDTQYF
TRBV10-2	TRBJ2-1	CASTGGLAGVWGNEQFF
TRBV19	TRBJ1-2	CASSIGIRTGNGYTF
TRBV28	TRBJ2-7	CASSLRTSGRAGEQYF
TRBV3-1	TRBJ2-2	CASSLPSRSGELFF
TRBV6-1	TRBJ2-3	CAIKPGQGLSYTQYF
TRBV12-3/TRBV12-4	TRBJ2-5	CASSRRQETQYF
TRBV6-6	TRBJ2-7	CASSYSKGVPVYEQYF
TRBV6-1	TRBJ1-5	CASNSYNQPQHF
TRBV12-3/TRBV12-4	TRBJ2-7	CASSFGGSLYEQYF
TRBV6-1	TRBJ2-7	CASSLNRGDYEQYF
TRBV11-2	TRBJ1-2	CASSFDGSYGHTF
TRBV7-6	TRBJ1-1	CASSILQGWNTEAFF
TRBV28	TRBJ2-3	CASSLRSNFIGTDTQYF
TRBV12-5	TRBJ2-7	CASGIPGSYEQYF
TRBV6-1	TRBJ1-3	CASSGLSGRGNTIYF
TRBV5-1	TRBJ2-2	CASSKDRGQNTGELFF
TRBV12-3/TRBV12-4	TRBJ2-2	CASRPPGRGNTGELFF
TRBV30	TRBJ1-2	CAWRTGRHYGYTF
TRBV6-1	TRBJ2-3	CASRLAGGPGADTQYF
TRBV6-1	TRBJ1-2	CASRRNYGYTF
TRBV6-1	TRBJ2-2	CASQREGTGELFF
TRBV9	TRBJ1-1	CASSGGPNTEAFF
TRBV28	TRBJ2-3	CASSETSGTGDTQYF
TRBV12-3/TRBV12-4	TRBJ2-7	CASSLREGEQYF
TRBV12-3/TRBV12-4	TRBJ1-5	CASSPRGGNQPQHF
TRBV30	TRBJ1-1	CAWTQQETIILTEAFF
TRBV9	TRBJ2-1	CASSVYWGGKDGTYNEQFF
TRBV27	TRBJ2-2	CASSLSIDRADTGELFF
TRBV6-1	TRBJ2-1	CASSPGTGEGNEQFF
TRBV7-8	TRBJ1-3	CASSLSKAGLSSGNTIYF
TRBV4-1	TRBJ2-3	CASSLRSTPHTQYF
TRBV12-3/TRBV12-4	TRBJ2-1	CASGAGGYNEQFF
TRBV30	TRBJ2-1	CAWSGPKYREQFF
TRBV28	TRBJ1-1	CASSLRDLMNTEAFF
TRBV30	TRBJ2-7	CAWSVRLYEQYF
TRBV6-2/TRBV6-3	TRBJ2-7	CASSYGTSSYEQYF
TRBV19	TRBJ2-1	CASSVTSVPHNEQFF
TRBV6-1	TRBJ2-7	CASSELSTGGSYEQYF
TRBV7-9	TRBJ1-2	CASSLLGTGYGYTF